This note documents a single TCR beta chain sequence. The source of the sample is a study of OX40 agonist ivuxolimab in advanced cancers. CDR1 is MDHEN, CDR2 SYDVKM, per germline. The CDR3 extends over 14 amino acids. Between the trimmed V and J ends, which lost 6 bases and 0 bases, there was a span of 9 bases. The assay was immunoSEQ multiplex PCR, and TCRdb's table has in-frame clones only and misses some. The sample lists about 57,000 clones; around 80% were seen once. Sampled blood was obtained at baseline, cycle 4 day 1, and cycle 7 day 1. The sequence derives from an adult with an advanced solid tumor such as melanoma, head and neck, liver or kidney cancer. J is TRBJ1-5 and V is TRBV28; D is uncertain. Specimen: CD4+ or CD8+ T cells sorted from blood, collected in a trial of the OX40 agonist ivuxolimab. The CDR3 sequence is CASRSSYSNQPQHF. CDR3 bases: TGTGCCAGCAGGTCCTCCTATAGCAATCAGCCCCAGCATTTT.